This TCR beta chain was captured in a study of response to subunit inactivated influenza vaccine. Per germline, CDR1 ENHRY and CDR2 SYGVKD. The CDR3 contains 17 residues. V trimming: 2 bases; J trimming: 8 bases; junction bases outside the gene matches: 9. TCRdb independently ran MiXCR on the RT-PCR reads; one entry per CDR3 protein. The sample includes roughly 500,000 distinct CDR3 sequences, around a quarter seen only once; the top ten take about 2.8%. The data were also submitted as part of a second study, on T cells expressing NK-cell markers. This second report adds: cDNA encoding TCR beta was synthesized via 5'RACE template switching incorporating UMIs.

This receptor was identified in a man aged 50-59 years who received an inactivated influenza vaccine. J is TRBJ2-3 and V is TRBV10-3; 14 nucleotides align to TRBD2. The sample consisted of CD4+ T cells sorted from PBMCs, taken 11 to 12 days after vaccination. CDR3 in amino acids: CAISETGTSGRSVTQYF. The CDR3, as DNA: TGTGCCATCAGTGAGACCGGGACTAGCGGGAGAAGCGTTACGCAGTATTTT.